The 8 T cell receptor beta chains listed next were all sequenced from one sample in a study of blood T cell repertoires in COVID-19. Profiled with immunoSEQ multiplex PCR; TCRdb holds only in-frame clones, not every one. The profile shows some 300,000 clones, around 90% of them singletons. Material for sequencing was peripheral blood. All receptors derive from a man younger than 35 with active or convalescent COVID-19.

The table lists this clone with a count of one. This rearrangement joins TRBV19 to TRBJ2-3, with 7 bases aligning to TRBD1. V trimming: 7 bases; J trimming: 2 bases; junction bases outside the gene matches: 9. This CDR3 is built from 15 residues. Germline V gives CDR1 LNHDA, CDR2 SQIVND (reference sequence). CDR3 in DNA: TGTGCCAGTAATACGGGACAGCTGGACACAGATACGCAGTATTTT. Translation: CASNTGQLDTDTQYF.

The chain employs TRBV28 and TRBJ1-5; the D is unclear. The V end lost 4 bases, the J end lost 3 bases, and 4 bases lay between the germline ends. CDR1 and CDR2 (germline): MDHEN, SYDVKM. The CDR3 consists of 12 residues. CDR3 residues: CASSSNNQPQHF. The CDR3 DNA sequence: TGTGCCAGCAGTTCAAACAATCAGCCCCAGCATTTT.

CDR3 sequence (DNA): TGTGCCAGCAGGACAGGGGCCGCGGAGACCCAGTACTTC. Protein product: CASRTGAAETQYF. The genes are TRBV7-6 and TRBJ2-5; 8 bases line up with TRBD1. CDR1 is SGHVS and CDR2 is FNYEAQ in the germline V gene. After removal of 6 bases from V and 5 bases from J, the junction contained 5 bases not matched to a gene. This CDR3 is built from 13 residues.

The rearrangement joins TRBV28 to TRBJ2-7; TRBD2 aligns across 7 bases. J was trimmed by 0 bases and V by 7 bases; bases with no gene match: 9. This CDR3 is 15 amino acids long. The V gene's germline CDR1 is MDHEN and CDR2 SYDVKM. Here the CDR3 reads CASTTAGTFSYEQYF. As DNA, the CDR3 is TGTGCCAGCACCACAGCGGGGACCTTCTCCTACGAGCAGTACTTC.

The chain employs TRBV19 and TRBJ2-2; D might be TRBD2 (5 bases). This CDR3 has 16 residues. Per the germline V gene, CDR1 is LNHDA and CDR2 is SQIVND (reference sequence). V was trimmed by 5 bases and J by 6 bases, leaving 19 bases between them. In DNA form, the CDR3 reads TGTGCCAGTAGTTGGATGTTGGCTAGAGGGCCCGGGGAGCTGTTTTTT. It specifies CASSWMLARGPGELFF.

This chain uses TRBV11-2 with TRBJ1-4, with TRBD1 matching over 12 bases. V lost 5 bases and J lost 10; bases outside the gene matches: 5. The germline V gene encodes CDR1 SGHAT and CDR2 FQNNGV. This CDR3 comprises 14 residues. CDR3 residues: CASSPGQGARKLFF. The CDR3 nucleotides read TGTGCCAGCAGCCCGGGACAGGGGGCCCGAAAACTGTTTTTT.

V usage is TRBV5-4 and J usage is TRBJ1-1; 9 bases align to TRBD1. Germline values: CDR1 SGHNT, CDR2 YYREEE (reference sequence). Trimming cost V 0 bases and J 3 bases; bases outside gene matches: 6. The CDR3 spans 16 residues. This CDR3 is CASSLAGTGTYTEAFF. The CDR3, as DNA: TGTGCCAGCAGCTTGGCTGGGACAGGGACTTACACTGAAGCTTTCTTT.

The rearrangement uses TRBV19 and TRBJ1-6; D gene unclear. CDR1 and CDR2 (germline): LNHDA, SQIVND (reference sequence). The V and J ends lost 9 bases and 10 bases respectively, with 28 bases between them. The CDR3 extends over 17 amino acids. The CDR3 DNA is TGTGCCAGGAAGTACACTAGGGCGTCGCGGTTTGGCTCACCCCTCCACTTT. Translating gives CARKYTRASRFGSPLHF. The whole variable domain, remainder taken from reference TRBV19 and TRBJ1-6, is DGGITQSPKYLFRKEGQNVTLSCEQNLNHDAMYWYRQDPGQGLRLIYYSQIVNDFQKGDIAEGYSVSREKKESFPLTVTSAQKNPTAFYLCARKYTRASRFGSPLHFGNGTRLTVT.